This T cell receptor (beta chain) was captured by sequencing in a study of siplizumab effects on memory and regulatory T cells. The CDR3 sequence is 17 residues long. Per germline, CDR1 SGHVS and CDR2 FQNEAQ. With 1 base removed from V and 8 bases from J, the gap between germline ends came to 20 bases. Libraries were prepared by immunoSEQ multiplex PCR; TCRdb keeps only in-frame clonotypes and omits some of them. The sample shows 70,000 to 100,000 clones, roughly 96% of them seen only once. The source is a human donor in good health. The J gene is TRBJ1-4, the V gene TRBV7-8; perhaps TRBD1 as D (5 bases). The sequencing sample was made of naive CD4+ T cells sorted from blood. CDR3: CASSLVGGGTTEEKLFF. The CDR3 DNA sequence: TGTGCCAGCAGCTTAGTAGGTGGGGGTACCACCGAGGAAAAACTGTTTTTT.